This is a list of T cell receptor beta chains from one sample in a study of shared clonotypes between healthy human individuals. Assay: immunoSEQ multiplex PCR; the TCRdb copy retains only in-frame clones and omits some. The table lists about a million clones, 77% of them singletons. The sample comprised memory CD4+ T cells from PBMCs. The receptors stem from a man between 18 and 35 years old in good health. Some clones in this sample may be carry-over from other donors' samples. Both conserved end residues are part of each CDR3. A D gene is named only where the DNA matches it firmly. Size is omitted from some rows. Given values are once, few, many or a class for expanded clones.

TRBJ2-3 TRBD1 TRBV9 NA CASSVLQGQGTDTQYF TGTGCCAGCAGCGTCCTCCAGGGACAGGGCACAGATACGCAGTATTTT
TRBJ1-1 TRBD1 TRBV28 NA CASSLRKRGPSGAFF TGTGCCAGCAGTTTAAGGAAAAGGGGGCCCTCGGGTGCTTTCTTT
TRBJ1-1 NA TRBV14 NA CASSPRRQPNTEAFF TGTGCCAGCAGCCCAAGGAGGCAGCCGAACACTGAAGCTTTCTTT
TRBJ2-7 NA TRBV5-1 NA CASSLGRAVDEQYF TGCGCCAGCAGCTTGGGGCGGGCAGTCGACGAGCAGTACTTC
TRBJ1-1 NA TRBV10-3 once CAISEGVRGTTEAFF TGTGCCATCAGTGAGGGAGTGAGGGGGACCACTGAAGCTTTCTTT
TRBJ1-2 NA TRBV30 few CAWRPRQAPNLNNFYGYTF TGTGCCTGGAGACCCCGACAGGCCCCCAATTTGAATAACTTCTATGGCTACACCTTC
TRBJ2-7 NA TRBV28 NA CASSRTGTFYEQYF TGTGCCAGCAGCCGAACAGGGACATTTTACGAGCAGTACTTC
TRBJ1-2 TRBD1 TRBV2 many CASRRADRGRGYTF TGTGCCAGCCGGCGGGCTGACAGGGGCAGAGGCTACACCTTC
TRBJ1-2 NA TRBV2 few CASSEQGDYYGYTF TGTGCCAGCAGTGAACAGGGAGACTACTATGGCTACACCTTC
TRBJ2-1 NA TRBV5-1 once CASSLAGRNEQFF TGCGCCAGCAGCTTGGCCGGACGTAATGAGCAGTTCTTC
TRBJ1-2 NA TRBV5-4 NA CASSLGRGGYTF TGTGCCAGCAGCTTGGGTAGGGGTGGCTACACCTTC
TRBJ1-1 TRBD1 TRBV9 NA CASRTGDRGFQMLAFF TGTGCCAGCAGAACCGGGGACAGGGGCTTTCAAATGCTAGCTTTCTTT
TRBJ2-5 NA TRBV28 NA CASSLMGMAGRTQYF TGTGCCAGCAGTTTAATGGGGATGGCAGGAAGGACCCAGTACTTC
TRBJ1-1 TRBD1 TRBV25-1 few CASKGQGRAFF TGTGCCAGCAAGGGACAGGGTAGGGCTTTCTTT
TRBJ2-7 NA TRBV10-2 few CASRYDGGGASYEQYF TGCGCCAGCAGGTACGATGGGGGCGGGGCCTCCTACGAGCAGTACTTC
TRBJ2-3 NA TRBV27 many CASGPRGTQYF TGTGCCTCGGGGCCGCGGGGCACGCAGTATTTT
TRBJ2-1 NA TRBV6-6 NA CASRGQNNNEQFF TGTGCCAGCAGGGGCCAAAACAACAATGAGCAGTTCTTC
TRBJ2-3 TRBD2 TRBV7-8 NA CASSISGRADTQYF TGTGCCAGCAGCATTAGCGGGAGGGCAGATACGCAGTATTTT
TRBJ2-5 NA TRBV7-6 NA CASSFPAETQYF TGTGCCAGCAGCTTTCCTGCGGAGACCCAGTACTTC
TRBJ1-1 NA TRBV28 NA CASSVMGGLNTEAFF TGTGCCAGCAGTGTTATGGGTGGACTGAACACTGAAGCTTTCTTT
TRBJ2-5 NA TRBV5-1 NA CASSPGPAQETQYF TGCGCCAGCAGCCCTGGCCCTGCCCAAGAGACCCAGTACTTC
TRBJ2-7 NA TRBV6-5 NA CASSYSQNGHYEQYF TGTGCCAGCAGTTACTCGCAGAATGGGCACTACGAGCAGTACTTC
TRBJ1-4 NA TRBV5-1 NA CASSLKQGANEKLFF TGCGCCAGCAGCCTGAAACAGGGTGCTAATGAAAAACTGTTTTTT
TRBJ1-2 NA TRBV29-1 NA CSVDGGHGYGYTF TGCAGCGTTGACGGGGGGCATGGCTATGGCTACACCTTC
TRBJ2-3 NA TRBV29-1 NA CSVEVGRADTQYF TGCAGCGTTGAGGTGGGGCGGGCAGATACGCAGTATTTT
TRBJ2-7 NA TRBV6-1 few CASRVSTATYEQYF TGTGCCAGCAGGGTATCGACTGCGACCTACGAGCAGTACTTC
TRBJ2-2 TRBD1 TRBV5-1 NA CASSPRNQGAGTGELFF TGCGCCAGCAGCCCAAGAAATCAGGGGGCCGGCACCGGGGAGCTGTTTTTT
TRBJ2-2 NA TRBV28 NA CASSQPRPGVLNTGELFF TGTGCCAGCAGTCAACCCAGGCCGGGAGTTTTGAACACCGGGGAGCTGTTTTTT
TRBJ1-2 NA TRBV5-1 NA CASSSLGGDYGYTF TGCGCCAGCAGCTCCCTGGGAGGCGACTATGGCTACACCTTC
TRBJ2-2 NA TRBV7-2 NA CASSPPWGTGELFF TGTGCCAGCAGCCCCCCGTGGGGAACCGGGGAGCTGTTTTTT
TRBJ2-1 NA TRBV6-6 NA CASSPNQAFSYNEQFF TGTGCCAGCAGCCCAAATCAAGCCTTCTCCTACAATGAGCAGTTCTTC
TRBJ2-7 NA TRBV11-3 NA CASSLDSNEQYF TGTGCCAGCAGCTTAGATTCCAACGAGCAGTACTTC
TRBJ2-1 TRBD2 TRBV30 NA CAWSKLAGSNEQFF TGTGCCTGGAGTAAACTAGCGGGATCAAATGAGCAGTTCTTC
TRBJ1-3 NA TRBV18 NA CASSEDSGNTIYF TGTGCCAGCTCTGAGGACTCTGGAAACACCATATATTTT
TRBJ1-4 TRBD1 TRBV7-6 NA CASSPRGTGAATNEKLFF TGTGCCAGCAGCCCCCGGGGGACAGGGGCTGCAACTAATGAAAAACTGTTTTTT
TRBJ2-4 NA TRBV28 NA CASSLWGNIQYF TGTGCCAGCAGTTTATGGGGGAACATTCAGTACTTC
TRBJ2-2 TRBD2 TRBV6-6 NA CASSVEAGEVGELFF TGTGCCAGCAGTGTAGAAGCGGGAGAGGTCGGGGAGCTGTTTTTT
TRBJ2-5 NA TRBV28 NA CASSPGQFRDDQYF TGTGCCAGCAGTCCCGGACAGTTCAGAGACGACCAGTACTTC
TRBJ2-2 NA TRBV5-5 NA CASSLEGLNTGELFF TGTGCCAGCAGCTTGGAAGGATTGAACACCGGGGAGCTGTTTTTT
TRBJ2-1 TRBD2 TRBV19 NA CASSPQAGGEQFF TGTGCCAGTAGCCCCCAAGCGGGAGGTGAGCAGTTCTTC
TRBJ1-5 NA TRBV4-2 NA CASSQALAPGGQLPQHF TGTGCCAGCAGCCAAGCCTTAGCACCCGGGGGCCAACTGCCCCAGCATTTT
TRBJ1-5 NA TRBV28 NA CVSRGQGFYGQPQHF TGTGTGTCCCGAGGGCAGGGATTCTACGGGCAGCCCCAGCATTTT
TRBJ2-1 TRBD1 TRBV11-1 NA CASSLGGQVWDEQFF TGTGCCAGCAGCTTAGGCGGACAGGTCTGGGATGAGCAGTTCTTC